This passage covers 26 T cell receptor beta chains from one sample sequenced in a study of shared clonotypes between healthy human individuals (dated by TCRdb to 2018 to 2021). CD8 naive samples were CD45RO-negative cells positively selected for CCR7, giving a CD45RA+CCR7+ population that excluded TemRA cells. Library method: the immunoSEQ multiplex PCR assay. What TCRdb holds here is the immuneACCESS table cut down to in-frame rearrangements. Part of the clones is not present; checked against another copy, under half of the missing clones reflect an unresolved V gene, and the others are unexplained. For this sample the table gives millions of clones, of which 85% to 95% were detected only once. More than 1.5% of the sample rests with the top ten. What was sequenced was naive CD8+ T cells from PBMCs. What this sample's cell subset or site label stands for: CD45RA+CCR7+. The receptor source for this set is a man aged 18 to 35 in good health. Some clones in this sample may be carry-over from other donors' samples.

This clone was found once. The genes are TRBV9 and TRBJ2-1; D may be TRBD1 or TRBD2 (6 bases each). The V end was cut by 2 bases, the J end by 8 bases, with 17 bases between. This CDR3 contains 15 residues. The germline V gene has CDR1 SGDLS and CDR2 YYNGEE. The CDR3, as DNA: TGTGCCAGCAGCGTGGCGTGGGGGGACATGGATGAGCAGTTCTTC. Amino acids: CASSVAWGDMDEQFF.

This clone was seen just once. V usage is TRBV11-2 and J usage is TRBJ2-7; perhaps TRBD2 as D (6 bases). In germline, CDR1 is SGHAT, CDR2 FQNNGV. Trimming pared 5 bases from V and 7 bases from J, leaving 12 bases between. The CDR3 totals 12 residues. CDR3 amino acids: CASSPGVWEQYF. The CDR3 nucleotides are TGTGCCAGCAGCCCGGGGGTGTGGGAGCAGTACTTC.

The rearrangement joins TRBV7-8 to TRBJ2-1; D remains ambiguous. Per germline, CDR1 SGHVS and CDR2 FQNEAQ. V lost 5 bases, J lost 0 bases, and 14 bases lay in between. This CDR3 spans 16 amino acids. The CDR3 DNA reads TGTGCCAGCAGCCCTACCGCCCGGAGCTCCTACAATGAGCAGTTCTTC. Protein product: CASSPTARSSYNEQFF.

This clone was seen just once. The rearrangement uses TRBV28 and TRBJ1-5; D uncertain. Germline CDR1 reads MDHEN; CDR2 reads SYDVKM. The CDR3 has 14 amino acids. The V gene lost 8 bases and the J gene lost 1 base, with 12 bases spanning the gap. CDR3 loop: CASDARGSNQPQHF. The DNA of the CDR3 is TGTGCCAGCGACGCAAGAGGGAGCAATCAGCCCCAGCATTTT.

The chain combines TRBV6-1 with TRBJ1-5; 8 bases map to TRBD1. J gave up 0 bases and V 10 bases, and 8 bases lay outside the gene matches. The CDR3 is made up of 15 amino acids. Germline CDR1 is MNHNS and CDR2 is SASEGT. The CDR3 here is CATTGTGYSNQPQHF. Written as DNA, the CDR3 is TGTGCCACCACCGGGACAGGATATAGCAATCAGCCCCAGCATTTT.

The chain carries TRBV6-5 and TRBJ1-6; D is perhaps TRBD1 (6 bases). CDR3 length equals 15 residues. Germline V gene data show CDR1 as MNHEY and CDR2 as SVGAGI. Trimming removed 2 bases at V and 8 bases at J, with 13 bases between. The CDR3 DNA is TGTGCCAGCAGTTACCGAGGACAGACGGATTCACCCCTCCACTTT. As protein: CASSYRGQTDSPLHF.

The V and J genes are TRBV2 and TRBJ1-2, with TRBD1 as a possible D gene (6 bases). CDR1 and CDR2 (germline): SNHLY, FYNNEI. Trimming removed 2 bases at V and 3 bases at J, with 19 bases between. The CDR3 consists of 17 residues. CDR3 in amino acids: CASSENTRAGDDYGYTF. The CDR3 nucleotides are TGTGCCAGCAGTGAAAACACACGGGCAGGGGATGACTATGGCTACACCTTC.

The chain recombines TRBV28 with TRBJ2-7, with D possibly being TRBD2 (5 bases). V lost 3 bases to trimming and J lost 1 base, with 13 bases between them. In germline, CDR1 is MDHEN, CDR2 SYDVKM. The CDR3 totals 15 residues. The CDR3 loop reads CASSFPGEGSYEQYF. As DNA, the CDR3 is TGTGCCAGCAGTTTTCCCGGAGAGGGATCCTACGAGCAGTACTTC.

The V and J genes are TRBV13 and TRBJ1-1; 11 bases agree with TRBD1. The CDR3 consists of 15 residues. Germline V gene sequence: CDR1 PRHDT, CDR2 FYEKMQ (reference sequence). With V trimmed by 4 bases and J by 4 bases, 5 bases remained unmatched. CDR3 residues: CASSSGTGGPTEAFF. The CDR3 DNA is TGTGCCAGCAGCTCCGGGACAGGGGGTCCCACTGAAGCTTTCTTT.

Concerning this clone: The sample contains more than one DNA sequence encoding this CDR3. The chain uses TRBV6-5 and TRBJ1-2; D ambiguous. This CDR3 comprises 13 residues. Germline lookup yields CDR1 MNHEY and CDR2 SVGAGI. V lost 2 bases and J lost 6, with 10 bases in between. This chain's CDR3 is CASSYGSGDGYTF. In DNA, the CDR3 is TGTGCCAGCAGTTACGGGTCCGGCGATGGCTACACCTTC.

V usage is TRBV11-2 and J usage is TRBJ2-1; the D call may be TRBD1 or TRBD2 (5 bases each). The germline V and J ends were trimmed by 1 base and 7 bases, with 11 bases remaining between them. The germline gives CDR1 SGHAT, CDR2 FQNNGV. This CDR3 has 14 amino acids. The CDR3 coding sequence is TGTGCCAGCAGCTTAGGGGGGAGCTGGAATGAGCAGTTCTTC. Translating it yields CASSLGGSWNEQFF.

The chain links TRBV27 to TRBJ2-7; 10 bases are a match to TRBD1. Trimming cost V 7 bases and J 2 bases; bases outside gene matches: 8. Germline V CDR1 and CDR2: MNHEY, SMNVEV (reference sequence). This CDR3 is built from 15 residues. CDR3 coding DNA: TGTGCCAGCATCCCGACCGGGACAGGGGCCTACGAGCAGTACTTC. This translates into CASIPTGTGAYEQYF.

The chain employs TRBV10-3 and TRBJ2-7; D gene ambiguous. Germline lookup yields CDR1 ENHRY and CDR2 SYGVKD. V was pared by 4 bases and J by 2 bases, with 15 bases between. The CDR3 sequence is 15 residues long. The CDR3 DNA reads TGTGCCATCAGTGTTGAGACACAGCTAACCTACGAGCAGTACTTC. Translation: CAISVETQLTYEQYF.

The gene calls are TRBV27 and TRBJ2-7; 12 bases match TRBD2. V dropped 4 bases and J dropped 1; count of bases not matched to a gene: 5. Looked up from germline, CDR1 is MNHEY and CDR2 is SMNVEV (reference sequence). The CDR3 loop spans 16 amino acids. As DNA, the CDR3 is TGTGCCAGCAGTTCCGGACTAGCGGGATCTTCCTACGAGCAGTACTTC. Its protein is CASSSGLAGSSYEQYF.

The rearrangement joins TRBV5-1 to TRBJ1-2; a possible D gene is TRBD1 (5 bases). Germline V gene data show CDR1 as SGHRS and CDR2 as YFSETQ. The CDR3 consists of 13 residues. Trimming cost V 5 bases and J 4 bases, with 12 bases left between them. CDR3 in amino acids: CASRFGTGYGYTF. The CDR3 DNA reads TGCGCCAGCAGATTCGGGACGGGCTATGGCTACACCTTC.

As DNA, the CDR3 is TGTGCCAGCAGCTTAGTCCGGGGGCTAAGCTCTGGAAACACCATATATTTT. As protein: CASSLVRGLSSGNTIYF. The chain carries TRBV11-2 and TRBJ1-3; the D gene is possibly TRBD1 (6 bases). CDR1 is SGHAT and CDR2 is FQNNGV in the germline V gene. The V end lost 1 base, the J end lost 0 bases, and 13 bases lay between the germline ends. The CDR3 loop spans 17 amino acids.

Remarks on this clone: The sample holds other DNA sequences that translate to the same CDR3. This rearrangement joins TRBV9 to TRBJ2-1; possible D gene TRBD2, 5 bases. V lost 2 bases and J lost 8, with 14 bases in between. This CDR3 spans 14 amino acids. The germline gives CDR1 SGDLS, CDR2 YYNGEE. Written as DNA, the CDR3 is TGTGCCAGCAGCGTCGGCGGGCGGACCGATGAGCAGTTCTTC. It is translated as CASSVGGRTDEQFF.

This chain's CDR3 is CATSRSNLQPQHF. The CDR3 nucleotides read TGTGCCACCAGCAGGTCGAACCTTCAGCCCCAGCATTTT. The chain has TRBV27 and TRBJ1-5; D remains ambiguous. The CDR3 covers 13 residues. Germline lookup yields CDR1 MNHEY and CDR2 SMNVEV (reference sequence). V was trimmed by 10 bases and J by 6 bases, leaving 16 bases between them.

This clone was observed a single time. This chain links TRBV7-9 with TRBJ2-5; 13 bases match TRBD2. This CDR3 region has 18 residues. Per the germline V gene, CDR1 is SEHNR and CDR2 is FQNEAQ (reference sequence). Unmatched junction bases numbered 6, after V lost 1 base and J lost 1 base. CDR3 in amino acids: CASSLGLAGGYLQETQYF. The CDR3 DNA reads TGTGCCAGCAGCTTAGGACTAGCGGGAGGTTACCTCCAAGAGACCCAGTACTTC.

The sample holds a few counts of this clone. V gene TRBV29-1 combines with J gene TRBJ1-1; the D gene is possibly TRBD1 (5 bases). V lost 7 bases, J lost 4 bases, and 13 bases lay in between. CDR3 length: 12 residues. Looked up from germline, CDR1 is SQVTM and CDR2 is ANQGSEA. Here the CDR3 DNA reads TGCAGCGCCGAAGGGGTTCTCACTGAAGCTTTCTTT. As protein: CSAEGVLTEAFF.

The chain uses TRBV25-1 and TRBJ2-7; 8 bases are shared with TRBD1. J gave up 7 bases and V 8 bases, and 13 bases lay outside the gene matches. This CDR3 is 14 amino acids long. In germline, CDR1 is MGHDK, CDR2 SYGVNS. CDR3 amino acids: CASRPTGEAPEQYF. The CDR3 coding sequence is TGTGCCAGCCGTCCGACAGGGGAAGCCCCGGAGCAGTACTTC.

V is TRBV28 and J is TRBJ2-3; D may be TRBD1 (5 bases). Germline-derived CDR1 and CDR2 are MDHEN and SYDVKM. V lost 1 base and J 4 bases, leaving 12 bases between the germline ends. This CDR3 is 15 amino acids long. CDR3 nucleotide sequence: TGTGCCAGCAGTTTATTTCAAGGGGCCGCAGATACGCAGTATTTT. Encoded protein: CASSLFQGAADTQYF.

The chain uses TRBV27 and TRBJ2-1, with D possibly matching TRBD2 (5 bases). The CDR3 is made up of 16 amino acids. CDR1 and CDR2 from the germline V gene are MNHEY and SMNVEV (reference sequence). Trimming stripped 6 bases from V and 4 bases from J, with 19 bases between. The CDR3 loop is CASRDGISVRYNEQFF. As DNA, the CDR3 is TGTGCCAGCAGAGACGGGATCTCGGTTCGTTACAATGAGCAGTTCTTC.

The chain is built from TRBV6-1 and TRBJ1-5; D is unresolved. V lost 4 bases, J lost 9 bases, and 22 bases lay in between. This CDR3 spans 16 amino acids. The germline V gene has CDR1 MNHNS and CDR2 SASEGT. This CDR3 reads CASSVIRVERLWPQHF. The CDR3 bases are TGTGCCAGCAGTGTAATTCGGGTGGAGCGACTTTGGCCCCAGCATTTT.

This chain links TRBV18 with TRBJ2-3; D possibly corresponds to TRBD1 (6 bases). The CDR3 length is 15 residues. Germline V lookup: CDR1 KGHSH, CDR2 LQKENI. V dropped 3 bases and J dropped 2 bases, with 12 bases sitting between them. Written as DNA, the CDR3 is TGTGCCAGCTCACCGACGAGGGGGTACACAGATACGCAGTATTTT. Protein sequence: CASSPTRGYTDTQYF.

The CDR3 DNA is TGTGCCAGCAGCATCAGACCGGGACACCAACTAGGAGGGGCGTCTAACTATGGCTACACCTTC. Its protein product is CASSIRPGHQLGGASNYGYTF. The chain couples TRBV9 to TRBJ1-2, with a possible D match to TRBD1 (6 bases). The CDR3 is made up of 21 amino acids. V lost 4 bases and J 0 bases, leaving 31 bases between the germline ends. The germline V gene has CDR1 SGDLS and CDR2 YYNGEE.